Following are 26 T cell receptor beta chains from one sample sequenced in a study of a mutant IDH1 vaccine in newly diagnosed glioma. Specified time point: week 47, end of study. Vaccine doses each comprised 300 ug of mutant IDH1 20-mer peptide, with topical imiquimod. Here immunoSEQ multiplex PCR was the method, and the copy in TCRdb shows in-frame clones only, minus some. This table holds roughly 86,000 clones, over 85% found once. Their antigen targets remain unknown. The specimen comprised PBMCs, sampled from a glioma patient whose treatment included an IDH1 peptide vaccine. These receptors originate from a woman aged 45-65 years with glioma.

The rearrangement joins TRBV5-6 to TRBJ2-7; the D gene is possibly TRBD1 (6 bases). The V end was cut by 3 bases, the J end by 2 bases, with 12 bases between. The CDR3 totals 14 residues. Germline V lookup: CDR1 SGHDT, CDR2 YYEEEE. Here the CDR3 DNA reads TGTGCCAGCAGCTGGGACAAGCCTCCCTACGAGCAGTACTTC. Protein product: CASSWDKPPYEQYF.

The CDR3 here is CASSLDSFGNQPQHF. CDR3 coding DNA: TGTGCCAGCAGTCTAGACAGTTTTGGGAATCAGCCCCAGCATTTT. The V gene is TRBV6-5, the J gene TRBJ1-5, with D perhaps matching TRBD1 (5 bases). The ends were cut back, 5 bases at V and 4 bases at J, with 15 bases in the middle. This CDR3 comprises 15 residues. Germline CDR1 reads MNHEY; CDR2 reads SVGAGI.

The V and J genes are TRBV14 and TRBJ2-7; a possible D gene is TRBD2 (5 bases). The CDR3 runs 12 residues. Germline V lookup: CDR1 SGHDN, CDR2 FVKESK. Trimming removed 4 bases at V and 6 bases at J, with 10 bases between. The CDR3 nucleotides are TGTGCCAGCAGCCGCGAGGGTAGCGAGCAGTACTTC. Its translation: CASSREGSEQYF.

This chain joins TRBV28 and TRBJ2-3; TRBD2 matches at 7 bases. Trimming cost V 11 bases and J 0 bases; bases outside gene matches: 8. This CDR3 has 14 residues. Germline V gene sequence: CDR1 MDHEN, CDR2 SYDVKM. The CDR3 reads CAGRRGTSTDTQYF. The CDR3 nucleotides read TGTGCCGGCCGGCGGGGGACTAGCACAGATACGCAGTATTTT. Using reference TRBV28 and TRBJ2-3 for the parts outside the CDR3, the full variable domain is DVKVTQSSRYLVKRTGEKVFLECVQDMDHENMFWYRQDPGLGLRLIYFSYDVKMKEKGDIPEGYSVSREKKERFSLILESASTNQTSMYLCAGRRGTSTDTQYFGPGTRLTVL.

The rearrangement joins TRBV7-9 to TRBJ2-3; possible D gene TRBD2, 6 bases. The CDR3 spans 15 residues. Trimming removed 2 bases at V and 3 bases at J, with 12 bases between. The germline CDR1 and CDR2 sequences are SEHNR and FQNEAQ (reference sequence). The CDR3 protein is CASSLRGRGTDTQYF. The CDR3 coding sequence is TGTGCCAGCAGCTTACGGGGGAGAGGGACAGATACGCAGTATTTT.

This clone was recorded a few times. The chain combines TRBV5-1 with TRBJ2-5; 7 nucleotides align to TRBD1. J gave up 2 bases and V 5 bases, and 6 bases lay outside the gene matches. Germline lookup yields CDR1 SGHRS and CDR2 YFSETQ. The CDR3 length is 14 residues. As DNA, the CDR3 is TGCGCCAGCAGGACAGGGAAGAAGCAAGAGACCCAGTACTTC. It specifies CASRTGKKQETQYF.

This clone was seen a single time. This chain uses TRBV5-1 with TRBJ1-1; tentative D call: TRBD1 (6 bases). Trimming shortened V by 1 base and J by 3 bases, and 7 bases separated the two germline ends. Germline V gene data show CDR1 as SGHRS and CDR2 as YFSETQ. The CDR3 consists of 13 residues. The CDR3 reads CASSLRGHTEAFF. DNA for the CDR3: TGCGCCAGCAGCTTGCGGGGGCACACTGAAGCTTTCTTT. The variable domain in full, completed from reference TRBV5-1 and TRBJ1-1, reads KAGVTQTPRYLIKTRGQQVTLSCSPISGHRSVSWYQQTPGQGLQFLFEYFSETQRNKGNFPGRFSGRQFSNSRSEMNVSTLELGDSALYLCASSLRGHTEAFFGQGTRLTVV.

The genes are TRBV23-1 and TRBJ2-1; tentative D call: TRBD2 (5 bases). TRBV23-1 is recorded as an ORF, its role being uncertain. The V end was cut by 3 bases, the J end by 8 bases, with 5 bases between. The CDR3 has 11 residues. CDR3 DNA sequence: TGCGCCAGCAGTCACGGGGATGAGCAGTTCTTC. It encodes CASSHGDEQFF.

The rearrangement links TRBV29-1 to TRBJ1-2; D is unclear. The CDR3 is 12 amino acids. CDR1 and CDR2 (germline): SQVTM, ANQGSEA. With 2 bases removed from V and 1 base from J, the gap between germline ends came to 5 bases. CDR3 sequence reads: CSVEQDNYGYTF. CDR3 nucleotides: TGCAGCGTTGAACAGGATAACTATGGCTACACCTTC.

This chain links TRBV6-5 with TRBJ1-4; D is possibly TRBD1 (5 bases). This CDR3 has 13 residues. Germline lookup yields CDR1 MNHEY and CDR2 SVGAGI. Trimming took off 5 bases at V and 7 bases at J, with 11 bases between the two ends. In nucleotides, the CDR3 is TGTGCCAGCAGTGACGGGACGGCTGAAAAACTGTTTTTT. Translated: CASSDGTAEKLFF.

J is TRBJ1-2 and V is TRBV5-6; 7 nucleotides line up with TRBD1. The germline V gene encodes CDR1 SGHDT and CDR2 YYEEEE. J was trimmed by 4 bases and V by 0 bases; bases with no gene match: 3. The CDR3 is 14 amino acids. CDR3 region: CASSLGQGVYGYTF. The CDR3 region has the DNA TGTGCCAGCAGCTTGGGACAGGGTGTCTATGGCTACACCTTC.

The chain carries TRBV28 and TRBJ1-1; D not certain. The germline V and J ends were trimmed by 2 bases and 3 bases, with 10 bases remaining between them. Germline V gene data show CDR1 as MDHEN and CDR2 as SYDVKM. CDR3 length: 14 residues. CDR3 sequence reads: CASSLVRDYTEAFF. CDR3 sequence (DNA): TGTGCCAGCAGTTTAGTTCGAGATTACACTGAAGCTTTCTTT. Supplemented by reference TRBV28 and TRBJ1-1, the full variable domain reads DVKVTQSSRYLVKRTGEKVFLECVQDMDHENMFWYRQDPGLGLRLIYFSYDVKMKEKGDIPEGYSVSREKKERFSLILESASTNQTSMYLCASSLVRDYTEAFFGQGTRLTVV.

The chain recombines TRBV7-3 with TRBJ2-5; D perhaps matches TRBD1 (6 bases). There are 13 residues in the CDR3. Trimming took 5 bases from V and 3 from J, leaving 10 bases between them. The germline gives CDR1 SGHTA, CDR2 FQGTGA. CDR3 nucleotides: TGTGCCAGCAGCACACCAGGGGAAGAGACCCAGTACTTC. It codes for CASSTPGEETQYF.

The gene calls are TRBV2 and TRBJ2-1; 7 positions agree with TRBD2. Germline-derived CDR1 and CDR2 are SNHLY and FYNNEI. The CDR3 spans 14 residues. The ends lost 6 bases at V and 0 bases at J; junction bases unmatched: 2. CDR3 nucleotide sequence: TGTGCCAGCAGAGTAGCGGGCTCCTACAATGAGCAGTTCTTC. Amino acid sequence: CASRVAGSYNEQFF. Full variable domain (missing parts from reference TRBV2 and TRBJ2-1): EPEVTQTPSHQVTQMGQEVILRCVPISNHLYFYWYRQILGQKVEFLVSFYNNEISEKSEIFDDQFSVERPDGSNFTLKIRSTKLEDSAMYFCASRVAGSYNEQFFGPGTRLTVL.

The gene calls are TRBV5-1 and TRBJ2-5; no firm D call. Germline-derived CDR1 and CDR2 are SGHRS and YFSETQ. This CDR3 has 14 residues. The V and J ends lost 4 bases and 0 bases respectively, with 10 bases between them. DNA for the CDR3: TGCGCCAGCAGCCGCGAACTGAACCAAGAGACCCAGTACTTC. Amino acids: CASSRELNQETQYF.

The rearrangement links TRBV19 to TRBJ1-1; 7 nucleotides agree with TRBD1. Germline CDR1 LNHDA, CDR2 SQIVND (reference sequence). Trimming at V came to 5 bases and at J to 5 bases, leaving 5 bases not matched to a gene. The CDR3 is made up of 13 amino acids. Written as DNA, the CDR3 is TGTGCCAGTAGTTTCCAGGGGGAAACTGAAGCTTTCTTT. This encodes CASSFQGETEAFF.

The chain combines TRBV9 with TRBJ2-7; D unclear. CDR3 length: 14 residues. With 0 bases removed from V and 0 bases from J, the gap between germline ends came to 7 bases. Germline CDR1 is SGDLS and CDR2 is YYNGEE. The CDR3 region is CASSVDYPSYEQYF. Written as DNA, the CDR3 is TGTGCCAGCAGCGTAGACTACCCCTCCTACGAGCAGTACTTC.

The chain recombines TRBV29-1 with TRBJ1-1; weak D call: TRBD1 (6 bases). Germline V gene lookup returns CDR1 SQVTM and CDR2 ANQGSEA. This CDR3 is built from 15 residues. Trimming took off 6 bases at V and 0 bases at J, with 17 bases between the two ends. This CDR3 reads CSVGWTVTLNTEAFF. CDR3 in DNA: TGCAGCGTGGGTTGGACAGTCACATTGAACACTGAAGCTTTCTTT.

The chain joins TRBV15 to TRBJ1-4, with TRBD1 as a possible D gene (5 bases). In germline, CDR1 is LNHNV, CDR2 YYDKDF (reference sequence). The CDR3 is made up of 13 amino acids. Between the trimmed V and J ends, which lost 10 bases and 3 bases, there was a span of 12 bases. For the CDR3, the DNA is TGTGCCATTCAGGGTAGGGCTAATGAAAAACTGTTTTTT. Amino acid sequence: CAIQGRANEKLFF.

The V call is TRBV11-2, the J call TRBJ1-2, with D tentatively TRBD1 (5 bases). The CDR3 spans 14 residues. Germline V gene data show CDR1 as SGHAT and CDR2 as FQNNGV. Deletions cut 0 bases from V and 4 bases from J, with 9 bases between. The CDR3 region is CASSLDQGVYGYTF. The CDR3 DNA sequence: TGTGCCAGCAGCTTAGATCAGGGAGTCTATGGCTACACCTTC.

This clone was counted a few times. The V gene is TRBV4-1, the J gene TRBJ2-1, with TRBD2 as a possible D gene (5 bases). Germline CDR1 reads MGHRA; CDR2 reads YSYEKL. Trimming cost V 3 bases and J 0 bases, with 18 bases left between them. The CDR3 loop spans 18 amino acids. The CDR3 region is CASSHAFLRVSSYNEQFF. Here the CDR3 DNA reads TGCGCCAGCAGCCATGCCTTTTTGCGGGTGAGCTCCTACAATGAGCAGTTCTTC.

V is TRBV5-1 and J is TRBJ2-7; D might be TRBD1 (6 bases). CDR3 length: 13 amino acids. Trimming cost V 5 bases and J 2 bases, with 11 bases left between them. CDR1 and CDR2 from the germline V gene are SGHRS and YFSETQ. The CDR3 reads CASSPGHTYEQYF. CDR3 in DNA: TGCGCCAGCAGTCCGGGACATACCTACGAGCAGTACTTC. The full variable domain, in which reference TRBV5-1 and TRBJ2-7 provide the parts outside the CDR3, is KAGVTQTPRYLIKTRGQQVTLSCSPISGHRSVSWYQQTPGQGLQFLFEYFSETQRNKGNFPGRFSGRQFSNSRSEMNVSTLELGDSALYLCASSPGHTYEQYFGPGTRLTVT.

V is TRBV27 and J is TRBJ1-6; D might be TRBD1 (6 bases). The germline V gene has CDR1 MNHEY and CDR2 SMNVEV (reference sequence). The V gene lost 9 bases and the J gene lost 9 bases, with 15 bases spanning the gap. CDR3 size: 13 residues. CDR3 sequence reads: CASKEGGSSPLHF. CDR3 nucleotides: TGTGCCAGTAAAGAGGGGGGAAGTTCACCCCTCCACTTT.

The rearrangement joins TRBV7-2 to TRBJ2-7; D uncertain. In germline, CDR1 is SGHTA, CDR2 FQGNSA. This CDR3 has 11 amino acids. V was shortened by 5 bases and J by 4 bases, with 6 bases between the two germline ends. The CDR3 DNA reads TGTGCCAGCAGCCTGAGGTACGAGCAGTACTTC. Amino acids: CASSLRYEQYF. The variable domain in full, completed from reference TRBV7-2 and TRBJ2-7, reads GAGVSQSPSNKVTEKGKDVELRCDPISGHTALYWYRQSLGQGLEFLIYFQGNSAPDKSGLPSDRFSAERTGGSVSTLTIQRTQQEDSAVYLCASSLRYEQYFGPGTRLTVT.

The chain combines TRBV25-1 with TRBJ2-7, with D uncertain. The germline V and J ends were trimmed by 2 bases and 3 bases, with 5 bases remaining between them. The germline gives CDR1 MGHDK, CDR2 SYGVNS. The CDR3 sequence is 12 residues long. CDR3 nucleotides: TGTGCCAGCAGTGAAATGAACTACGAGCAGTACTTC. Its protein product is CASSEMNYEQYF.

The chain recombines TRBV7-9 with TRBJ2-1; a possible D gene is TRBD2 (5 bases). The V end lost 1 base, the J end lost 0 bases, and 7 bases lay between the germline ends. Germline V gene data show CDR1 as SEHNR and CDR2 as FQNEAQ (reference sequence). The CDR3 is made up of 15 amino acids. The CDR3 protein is CASSLVGVSYNEQFF. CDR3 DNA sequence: TGTGCCAGCAGCTTAGTCGGGGTCTCCTACAATGAGCAGTTCTTC.